These 21 T cell receptor beta chains were all obtained from the same sample, sequenced in a study of T cell changes during pregnancy in multiple sclerosis. The data were produced by immunoSEQ multiplex PCR, yet TCRdb's version contains in-frame clones alone and is incomplete. Counted here are 35,000 to 50,000 clones, 90% to 95% occurring once; the ten biggest clones make up roughly 0.45%. The starting material was CD4+ T cells from peripheral blood mononuclear cells, obtained in the third trimester of pregnancy. The receptors were gathered from a female donor in good health, enrolled as a control in a pregnancy study.

The CDR3 protein is CASSSGTDYNSPLHF. The CDR3 DNA follows: TGCGCCAGCAGCTCCGGGACAGATTATAATTCACCCCTCCACTTT. V and J are TRBV5-1 and TRBJ1-6; the match to TRBD1 covers 7 bases. CDR3 length equals 15 residues. Germline trimming cut 3 bases from V and 4 bases from J; bases unmatched to any gene: 4. The germline CDR1 and CDR2 sequences are SGHRS and YFSETQ.

The chain has TRBV14 and TRBJ1-3; tentatively, D is TRBD1 (5 bases). The CDR3 runs to 12 residues. CDR1 is SGHDN and CDR2 is FVKESK in the germline V gene. Trimming shortened V by 7 bases and J by 4 bases, and 8 bases separated the two germline ends. CDR3 bases: TGTGCCAGCACGGCAGGGGGAAACACCATATATTTT. Protein product: CASTAGGNTIYF.

The CDR3 DNA sequence: TGCACCAGCAGCCAGGAAAGATACGGTCACCCAATTACAGGAATTCGCGAAAAACTGTTTTTT. Protein: CTSSQERYGHPITGIREKLFF. The chain is built from TRBV1 and TRBJ1-4; the table's D call TRBD1 went unverified against the DNA. TRBV1 is annotated as a pseudogene. The CDR3 runs to 21 residues.

The rearrangement joins TRBV18 to TRBJ1-3; 7 bases are shared with TRBD1. J gave up 3 bases and V 0 bases, and 5 bases lay outside the gene matches. The germline V gene has CDR1 KGHSH and CDR2 LQKENI. This CDR3 has 16 amino acids. CDR3 loop: CASSPPNRGNGNTIYF. The CDR3 DNA reads as TGTGCCAGCTCACCACCGAACAGGGGTAATGGAAACACCATATATTTT.

V usage is TRBV12-5 and J usage is TRBJ2-1; the D gene is possibly TRBD2 (6 bases). Trimming stripped 5 bases from V and 10 bases from J, with 12 bases between. This CDR3 region has 12 residues. Germline loops: CDR1 LGHNT, CDR2 FRNRAP. CDR3 in DNA: TGTGCTAGTGGTGGTAGCGGATGGGAGCAGTTCTTC. Translated: CASGGSGWEQFF.

This chain links TRBV18 with TRBJ2-2; 10 bases agree with TRBD2. The CDR3 has 17 amino acids. CDR1 and CDR2 (germline): KGHSH, LQKENI. The V segment lost 3 bases and the J segment 7 bases; nucleotides outside the gene matches: 11. The CDR3 here is CASSPPSGGVMSGELFF. In DNA, the CDR3 is TGTGCCAGCTCACCTCCCAGCGGGGGGGTGATGAGCGGGGAGCTGTTTTTT.

This chain links TRBV19 with TRBJ2-7; D ambiguous. This CDR3 comprises 14 residues. Germline lookup yields CDR1 LNHDA and CDR2 SQIVND (reference sequence). V was cut by 4 bases and J by 2 bases, with 12 bases left in between. This chain's CDR3 is CASSTSLGAYEQYF. CDR3 nucleotides: TGTGCCAGTAGTACATCTCTAGGAGCCTACGAGCAGTACTTC.

The genes are TRBV30 and TRBJ2-2; 13 bases fit TRBD2. The CDR3 contains 21 residues. Trimming took 0 bases from V and 5 from J; bases not matched to a gene: 18. Germline assignment: CDR1 GTSNPN and CDR2 SVGIG (reference sequence). The CDR3 loop reads CAWSVLLVGLAGSKGTGELFF. The DNA of the CDR3 is TGTGCCTGGAGTGTACTTTTGGTGGGACTAGCGGGGTCCAAGGGGACCGGGGAGCTGTTTTTT.

There are a few counts of this clone. The chain uses TRBV25-1 and TRBJ2-2; no firm D call. V dropped 1 base and J dropped 6 bases, with 6 bases sitting between them. CDR3 length: 13 amino acids. From germline, CDR1 is MGHDK and CDR2 SYGVNS. CDR3 DNA: TGTGCCAGCAGTGAATTTGGAGCCGGGGAGCTGTTTTTT. This codes for CASSEFGAGELFF. The full variable domain, rest sourced from reference TRBV25-1 and TRBJ2-2, is EADIYQTPRYLVIGTGKKITLECSQTMGHDKMYWYQQDPGMELHLIHYSYGVNSTEKGDLSSESTVSRIRTEHFPLTLESARPSHTSQYLCASSEFGAGELFFGEGSRLTVL.

The chain employs TRBV6-1 and TRBJ2-3; 10 bases match TRBD2. V was clipped by 4 bases and J by 3 bases; unmatched bases: 7. The CDR3 has 16 amino acids. CDR1 is MNHNS and CDR2 is SASEGT in the germline V gene. This chain's CDR3 is CASSAKLAGLTDTQYF. The CDR3 DNA is TGTGCCAGCAGTGCAAAACTAGCGGGATTAACAGATACGCAGTATTTT.

The chain employs TRBV5-1 and TRBJ1-1; TRBD1 matches at 8 bases. V gave up 0 bases and J gave up 1 base; unmatched junction bases: 2. This CDR3 is 15 amino acids long. CDR1 is SGHRS, CDR2 YFSETQ, per germline. CDR3 protein: CASSLGQGANTEAFF. CDR3 DNA: TGCGCCAGCAGCTTGGGGCAGGGGGCGAACACTGAAGCTTTCTTT.

The V call is TRBV18, the J call TRBJ2-2; TRBD1 matches at 7 bases. With 5 bases clipped from V and 3 bases from J, the junction kept 6 bases outside the gene matches. There are 15 residues in the CDR3. CDR1 KGHSH and CDR2 LQKENI come from the germline V gene. Here the CDR3 DNA reads TGTGCCAGCTCAATGGCCGGGACAGACACCGGGGAGCTGTTTTTT. Protein sequence: CASSMAGTDTGELFF.

The V call is TRBV5-1, the J call TRBJ2-7; TRBD1 matches at 10 bases. The trim removed 2 bases at V and 0 bases at J, leaving 8 bases unmatched. The germline CDR1 and CDR2 sequences are SGHRS and YFSETQ. This CDR3 has 17 residues. CDR3 amino acids: CASSFSYGQGGSYEQYF. The CDR3 DNA reads as TGCGCCAGCAGCTTTAGTTACGGACAGGGGGGCTCCTACGAGCAGTACTTC. The variable domain in full, completed from reference TRBV5-1 and TRBJ2-7, reads KAGVTQTPRYLIKTRGQQVTLSCSPISGHRSVSWYQQTPGQGLQFLFEYFSETQRNKGNFPGRFSGRQFSNSRSEMNVSTLELGDSALYLCASSFSYGQGGSYEQYFGPGTRLTVT.

This sequence joins TRBV10-3 and TRBJ2-7; a weak D match, TRBD1 (6 bases). Trimming pared 8 bases from V and 6 bases from J, leaving 17 bases between. From germline, CDR1 is ENHRY and CDR2 SYGVKD. The CDR3 extends over 13 amino acids. The CDR3 region has the DNA TGTGCCATCGGCGGGCAGGGGTTGTTCGAGCAGTACTTC. Amino acids: CAIGGQGLFEQYF.

The gene calls are TRBV11-2 and TRBJ2-7; the D is unclear. Germline values: CDR1 SGHAT, CDR2 FQNNGV. Trimming took 1 base from V and 0 from J, leaving 7 bases between them. The CDR3 is 14 residues long. The CDR3 DNA is TGTGCCAGCAGCTTAGTAACAGTCTCCTACGAGCAGTACTTC. As protein: CASSLVTVSYEQYF.

Here the CDR3 DNA reads TGTGCCAGCAGCTTAGGTCAGGGGGCGAGGACTGAAGCTTTCTTT. This gives the protein CASSLGQGARTEAFF. The gene calls are TRBV7-9 and TRBJ1-1, with 8 bases identical to TRBD1. The germline V gene encodes CDR1 SEHNR and CDR2 FQNEAQ (reference sequence). This CDR3 comprises 15 residues. The J segment lost 5 bases and the V segment lost 1 base, leaving 6 bases of the junction unmatched.

This clone was observed a handful of times. The chain employs TRBV2 and TRBJ2-7; TRBD1 might be the D (6 bases). The CDR3 has 15 amino acids. Germline V CDR1 and CDR2: SNHLY, FYNNEI. V was shortened by 3 bases and J by 0 bases, with 12 bases between the two germline ends. Written as DNA, the CDR3 is TGTGCCAGCAGTGACGTGAGGGGGATCTCCTACGAGCAGTACTTC. It codes for CASSDVRGISYEQYF.

CDR3: CASTPGDRKNIQYF. For the CDR3, the DNA is TGTGCCAGTACTCCGGGTGACAGAAAAAACATTCAGTACTTC. The V call is TRBV6-5, the J call TRBJ2-4, with D perhaps matching TRBD1 (5 bases). The CDR3 spans 14 residues. Trimming took 9 bases from V and 4 from J, leaving 16 bases between them. Germline CDR1 reads MNHEY; CDR2 reads SVGAGI.

This chain joins TRBV23-1 and TRBJ2-7; maybe TRBD1 (6 bases). TRBV23-1 is an open reading frame, and its role is uncertain. V dropped 8 bases and J dropped 5 bases, with 22 bases sitting between them. The CDR3 extends over 15 amino acids. The CDR3 DNA follows: TGCGCCAGCGGGGCCGGACAGCTGGACGGGGACGAGCAGTACTTC. Translation gives CASGAGQLDGDEQYF.

This sequence joins TRBV25-1 and TRBJ2-1; tentative D call: TRBD2 (5 bases). V shed 3 bases and J shed 0 bases, with 6 bases lying between them. This CDR3 has 14 residues. Per germline, CDR1 MGHDK and CDR2 SYGVNS. CDR3 sequence reads: CASSEAGSYNEQFF. The CDR3 bases are TGTGCCAGCAGTGAGGCGGGCTCCTACAATGAGCAGTTCTTC.

V gene TRBV12-5 combines with J gene TRBJ2-5; weak D call: TRBD1 (5 bases). With 0 bases removed from V and 4 bases from J, the gap between germline ends came to 6 bases. Per germline, CDR1 LGHNT and CDR2 FRNRAP. The CDR3 contains 13 residues. DNA for the CDR3: TGTGCTAGTGGTTTGGTGCAGGGAGAGACCCAGTACTTC. This gives the protein CASGLVQGETQYF.